The 31 T cell receptor beta chains presented below share a single source sample, sequenced in a study of OX40 agonist ivuxolimab in advanced cancers. Assay used: immunoSEQ multiplex PCR; TCRdb lists only in-frame clones, some missing. The top ten hold roughly 1.8% of the sample, which has tens of thousands of clones, about 86% seen once. The starting material was CD4+ or CD8+ T cells sorted from blood, obtained in a trial of the OX40 agonist ivuxolimab. All receptors derive from an adult with an advanced solid tumor such as melanoma, head and neck, liver or kidney cancer.

The chain carries TRBV5-4 and TRBJ1-1; 8 nucleotides line up with TRBD1. Trimming took 4 bases from V and 7 from J; bases not matched to a gene: 12. This CDR3 has 15 amino acids. Germline V gene data show CDR1 as SGHNT and CDR2 as YYREEE (reference sequence). The CDR3 sequence: CASSIPQGGSHEAFF. CDR3 nucleotides: TGTGCCAGCAGCATACCACAGGGGGGAAGCCATGAAGCTTTCTTT.

This clone was observed once. The J gene is TRBJ1-3, the V gene TRBV6-5; D gene ambiguous. The CDR3 is made up of 13 amino acids. Trimming cost V 6 bases and J 0 bases, with 6 bases left between them. Germline CDR1 reads MNHEY; CDR2 reads SVGAGI. The CDR3 DNA follows: TGTGCCAGCAGCCCCCCCTCTGGAAACACCATATATTTT. It encodes CASSPPSGNTIYF.

The V gene is TRBV7-2, the J gene TRBJ2-3, with 7 bases fitting TRBD2. The V and J ends lost 0 bases and 2 bases, in that order; junction bases with no gene match: 11. The germline V gene encodes CDR1 SGHTA and CDR2 FQGNSA. The CDR3 runs 18 residues. Here the CDR3 DNA reads TGTGCCAGCAGCTTAGCGGTCGGACGGGGGGTTATCACAGATACGCAGTATTTT. This gives the protein CASSLAVGRGVITDTQYF. The whole variable domain, filled in from reference TRBV7-2 and TRBJ2-3, reads GAGVSQSPSNKVTEKGKDVELRCDPISGHTALYWYRQSLGQGLEFLIYFQGNSAPDKSGLPSDRFSAERTGGSVSTLTIQRTQQEDSAVYLCASSLAVGRGVITDTQYFGPGTRLTVL.

The V and J genes are TRBV28 and TRBJ1-2, with TRBD1 as a possible D gene (6 bases). Germline CDR1 reads MDHEN; CDR2 reads SYDVKM. The CDR3 runs to 14 residues. The V end was cut by 6 bases, the J end by 2 bases, with 13 bases between. CDR3 loop: CASRLQGGNYGYTF. CDR3 nucleotides: TGTGCCAGCAGGTTACAGGGAGGGAACTATGGCTACACCTTC.

The chain recombines TRBV28 with TRBJ2-5; 13 nucleotides match TRBD2. J was trimmed by 3 bases and V by 5 bases; bases with no gene match: 6. In germline, CDR1 is MDHEN, CDR2 SYDVKM. This CDR3 contains 16 residues. The CDR3 region is CASSPPGLAGKETQYF. The DNA for the CDR3 is TGTGCCAGCAGTCCCCCGGGACTAGCGGGGAAAGAGACCCAGTACTTC.

The rearrangement uses TRBV30 and TRBJ1-2; D gene unclear. Germline V gene data show CDR1 as GTSNPN and CDR2 as SVGIG (reference sequence). The CDR3 runs to 13 residues. Trimming left V 0 bases short and J 8 bases short, with 13 bases between. The CDR3 DNA reads as TGTGCCTGGAGTGTACGGGCAGACATAGGCTACACCTTC. Protein product: CAWSVRADIGYTF.

The chain carries TRBV10-3 and TRBJ1-3, with D possibly being TRBD1 (5 bases). V was trimmed by 3 bases and J by 6 bases, leaving 12 bases between them. This CDR3 region has 14 residues. Looked up from germline, CDR1 is ENHRY and CDR2 is SYGVKD. The CDR3 reads CAISDQGGVNTIYF. As DNA, the CDR3 is TGTGCCATCAGTGATCAGGGTGGAGTAAACACCATATATTTT.

This clone was found a few times. The rearrangement uses TRBV2 and TRBJ2-3; D gene unclear. CDR3 size: 11 residues. The germline V gene encodes CDR1 SNHLY and CDR2 FYNNEI. V was cut by 8 bases and J by 3 bases, with 6 bases left in between. The CDR3 DNA reads TGTGCCAGCTTGATGACAGATACGCAGTATTTT. It specifies CASLMTDTQYF.

V gene TRBV15 combines with J gene TRBJ1-2; unclear D gene. The CDR3 is made up of 14 amino acids. Germline V gene lookup returns CDR1 LNHNV and CDR2 YYDKDF (reference sequence). Between the trimmed V and J ends, which lost 3 bases and 8 bases, there was a span of 16 bases. CDR3 DNA: TGTGCCACCAGCAGCGCCGGGAGCGGCACAGGCTACACCTTC. Translation: CATSSAGSGTGYTF. Using reference TRBV15 and TRBJ1-2 for the parts outside the CDR3, the full variable domain is DAMVIQNPRYQVTQFGKPVTLSCSQTLNHNVMYWYQQKSSQAPKLLFHYYDKDFNNEADTPDNFQSRRPNTSFCFLDIRSPGLGDTAMYLCATSSAGSGTGYTFGSGTRLTVV.

This clone showed up just once. The chain combines TRBV14 with TRBJ2-7; D might be TRBD2 (6 bases). CDR1 and CDR2 from the germline V gene are SGHDN and FVKESK. Trimming shortened V by 1 base and J by 9 bases, and 16 bases separated the two germline ends. The CDR3 covers 14 residues. The CDR3 region is CASSQALSGGWQYF. In nucleotides, the CDR3 is TGTGCCAGCAGCCAAGCCCTTTCCGGGGGTTGGCAGTACTTC.

The chain has TRBV29-1 and TRBJ2-1; 8 bases align to TRBD1. This CDR3 has 13 amino acids. Losses at the gene ends were 5 bases for V and 7 bases for J; bases not matched to a gene: 7. Germline V gives CDR1 SQVTM, CDR2 ANQGSEA. CDR3 residues: CSVTWTGLNEQFF. CDR3 DNA: TGCAGCGTTACCTGGACAGGGTTGAATGAGCAGTTCTTC.

The DNA for the CDR3 is TGCGCCAGCAGCCCTCACAGGGGATTGGACACTGAAGCTTTCTTT. Translated, it gives CASSPHRGLDTEAFF. The chain carries TRBV5-1 and TRBJ1-1, with 7 bases identical to TRBD1. This CDR3 region has 15 residues. V was clipped by 4 bases and J by 3 bases; unmatched bases: 9. Germline V gives CDR1 SGHRS, CDR2 YFSETQ.

This chain connects TRBV6-1 to TRBJ2-2, with no clear D. The length of the CDR3 is 13 residues. CDR1 MNHNS and CDR2 SASEGT come from the germline V gene. Trimming took 4 bases from V and 6 from J, leaving 9 bases between them. This CDR3 is CASSGQAAGELFF. CDR3 in DNA: TGTGCCAGCAGTGGGCAGGCTGCCGGGGAGCTGTTTTTT.

This rearrangement joins TRBV11-2 to TRBJ2-7; no firm D call. This CDR3 comprises 14 residues. The germline V and J ends were trimmed by 4 bases and 2 bases, with 12 bases remaining between them. Germline V gene data show CDR1 as SGHAT and CDR2 as FQNNGV. The CDR3 DNA follows: TGTGCCAGCAGCTCCTTGAAATTCGCCTACGAGCAGTACTTC. It specifies CASSSLKFAYEQYF.

The rearrangement links TRBV5-6 to TRBJ1-1; D gene unclear. Looked up from germline, CDR1 is SGHDT and CDR2 is YYEEEE. The CDR3 is 15 residues long. V lost 2 bases to trimming and J lost 4 bases, with 15 bases between them. CDR3 nucleotides: TGTGCCAGCAGCTTTGGGCTTTCAAGAGGCACTGAAGCTTTCTTT. Amino acid sequence: CASSFGLSRGTEAFF.

This clone was detected once. The chain is built from TRBV5-1 and TRBJ1-2; 7 nucleotides align to TRBD1. The CDR3 sequence is 16 residues long. V shed 0 bases, J shed 5 bases, and the junction held 10 bases outside the gene matches. Germline loops: CDR1 SGHRS, CDR2 YFSETQ. DNA for the CDR3: TGCGCCAGCAGCTTGGTCGTGACAGGGAGTCGTTATGGCTACACCTTC. This translates into CASSLVVTGSRYGYTF. The whole variable domain, remainder taken from reference TRBV5-1 and TRBJ1-2, is KAGVTQTPRYLIKTRGQQVTLSCSPISGHRSVSWYQQTPGQGLQFLFEYFSETQRNKGNFPGRFSGRQFSNSRSEMNVSTLELGDSALYLCASSLVVTGSRYGYTFGSGTRLTVV.

The chain employs TRBV4-1 and TRBJ2-3, with D maybe TRBD1 (6 bases). The CDR3 spans 15 residues. Germline values: CDR1 MGHRA, CDR2 YSYEKL. V lost 1 base and J lost 2, with 10 bases in between. The CDR3 sequence is CASSQGPGATDTQYF. The CDR3 DNA is TGCGCCAGCAGCCAAGGACCAGGGGCCACAGATACGCAGTATTTT.

The count of this clone is one. The chain is built from TRBV2 and TRBJ2-7, with 7 bases identical to TRBD2. From germline, CDR1 is SNHLY and CDR2 FYNNEI. Trimming at V came to 7 bases and at J to 2 bases, leaving 8 bases not matched to a gene. The CDR3 totals 14 residues. CDR3 coding DNA: TGTGCCAGCAACCCAAGCGGGGCCCCCTACGAGCAGTACTTC. Protein product: CASNPSGAPYEQYF.

The chain has TRBV5-1 and TRBJ2-3, with 12 bases that match TRBD2. This CDR3 comprises 17 residues. Germline trimming cut 4 bases from V and 1 base from J; bases unmatched to any gene: 7. Germline CDR1 SGHRS, CDR2 YFSETQ. The CDR3 is CASSRKTSGGGTDTQYF. CDR3 nucleotides: TGCGCCAGCAGCCGCAAGACTAGCGGGGGAGGCACAGATACGCAGTATTTT.

The chain is built from TRBV2 and TRBJ2-3; 9 positions agree with TRBD2. V was pared by 5 bases and J by 7 bases, with 7 bases of the junction left unmatched. Looked up from germline, CDR1 is SNHLY and CDR2 is FYNNEI. The CDR3 is 14 residues long. The CDR3 protein is CASSLAGRLNTQYF. The CDR3, as DNA: TGTGCCAGCAGTCTAGCGGGGCGCTTGAATACGCAGTATTTT.

The gene calls are TRBV19 and TRBJ1-2; TRBD1 might be the D (5 bases). Trimming left V 7 bases short and J 4 bases short, with 25 bases between. The CDR3 length is 17 residues. From germline, CDR1 is LNHDA and CDR2 SQIVND (reference sequence). The CDR3 loop reads CASTPRGLRGRGYGYTF. In DNA, the CDR3 is TGTGCCAGTACACCGCGAGGTTTAAGGGGACGGGGCTATGGCTACACCTTC.

This chain connects TRBV11-3 to TRBJ1-2, with 8 bases identical to TRBD1. V was clipped by 8 bases and J by 8 bases; unmatched bases: 10. The CDR3 totals 13 residues. Per germline, CDR1 SGHNT and CDR2 YENEEA. This CDR3 reads CASSLDRGLGYTF. The CDR3 DNA reads as TGTGCCAGCTCCCTCGACAGGGGCCTAGGCTACACCTTC.

Here the CDR3 DNA reads TGCGCCAGCAGGGGAACGGGGGGTTCGAACACTGAAGCTTTCTTT. This translates into CASRGTGGSNTEAFF. The rearrangement uses TRBV5-1 and TRBJ1-1; weak D call: TRBD1 (5 bases). Between the trimmed V and J ends, which lost 5 bases and 1 base, there was a span of 15 bases. Germline V CDR1 and CDR2: SGHRS, YFSETQ. The CDR3 consists of 15 residues. Complete variable domain (other parts from reference TRBV5-1 and TRBJ1-1): KAGVTQTPRYLIKTRGQQVTLSCSPISGHRSVSWYQQTPGQGLQFLFEYFSETQRNKGNFPGRFSGRQFSNSRSEMNVSTLELGDSALYLCASRGTGGSNTEAFFGQGTRLTVV.

This clone has just a few counts. The chain combines TRBV4-1 with TRBJ1-3; D unresolved. Germline CDR1 MGHRA, CDR2 YSYEKL. CDR3 size: 16 residues. With 6 bases removed from V and 6 bases from J, the gap between germline ends came to 21 bases. The CDR3 DNA reads TGCGCCAGCAGTCGTGAGGCACCGGGATCTTTAAACACCATATATTTT. This gives the protein CASSREAPGSLNTIYF.

The genes are TRBV5-1 and TRBJ1-2, with 8 bases fitting TRBD1. CDR3 length equals 15 residues. The junction had 3 bases not matched to a gene; V was cut back by 2 bases and J by 0 bases. The germline gives CDR1 SGHRS, CDR2 YFSETQ. The CDR3 nucleotides read TGCGCCAGCAGCTTACAGGGGGTATCTAACTATGGCTACACCTTC. Amino acid sequence: CASSLQGVSNYGYTF.

The genes are TRBV4-2 and TRBJ2-2; D gene ambiguous. Trimming stripped 4 bases from V and 0 bases from J, with 9 bases between. This CDR3 spans 15 amino acids. The germline CDR1 and CDR2 sequences are LGHNA and YNFKEQ. CDR3 nucleotides: TGTGCCAGCAGCCGCCAATCACCGAACACCGGGGAGCTGTTTTTT. As protein: CASSRQSPNTGELFF.

The rearrangement links TRBV6-5 to TRBJ1-3, with 8 nucleotides matching TRBD1. With V trimmed by 5 bases and J by 2 bases, 2 bases remained unmatched. The CDR3 has 14 amino acids. CDR1 is MNHEY and CDR2 is SVGAGI in the germline V gene. For the CDR3, the DNA is TGTGCCAGCAGTGTGGACAGGGCTGGAAACACCATATATTTT. Translation: CASSVDRAGNTIYF.

The V call is TRBV13, the J call TRBJ2-3, with 10 bases aligning to TRBD2. The CDR3 spans 16 residues. The V segment lost 5 bases and the J segment 2 bases; nucleotides outside the gene matches: 7. From germline, CDR1 is PRHDT and CDR2 FYEKMQ (reference sequence). This chain's CDR3 is CASSMLAGVITDTQYF. The CDR3 DNA sequence: TGTGCCAGCAGCATGCTAGCGGGGGTGATCACAGATACGCAGTATTTT. The variable domain in full, with the rest retrieved from reference TRBV13 and TRBJ2-3, is AAGVIQSPRHLIKEKRETATLKCYPIPRHDTVYWYQQGPGQDPQFLISFYEKMQSDKGSIPDRFSAQQFSDYHSELNMSSLELGDSALYFCASSMLAGVITDTQYFGPGTRLTVL.

For this clone: Different DNA sequences within this sample yield the same CDR3. The chain combines TRBV5-1 with TRBJ1-3; D might be TRBD1 (6 bases). The CDR3 length is 14 residues. In germline, CDR1 is SGHRS, CDR2 YFSETQ. Trimming stripped 2 bases from V and 4 bases from J, with 10 bases between. As DNA, the CDR3 is TGCGCCAGCAGCTTAGGGACAACGGGAAACACCATATATTTT. Its translation is CASSLGTTGNTIYF. The full variable domain, completed using reference TRBV5-1 and TRBJ1-3, is KAGVTQTPRYLIKTRGQQVTLSCSPISGHRSVSWYQQTPGQGLQFLFEYFSETQRNKGNFPGRFSGRQFSNSRSEMNVSTLELGDSALYLCASSLGTTGNTIYFGEGSWLTVV.

CDR3 DNA: TGTGCCCAAAGAGGGCCAAATGAAAAACTGTTTTTT. This encodes CAQRGPNEKLFF. This chain uses TRBV2 with TRBJ1-4; D is uncertain. The germline V gene has CDR1 SNHLY and CDR2 FYNNEI. This CDR3 is 12 amino acids long. Trimming left V 11 bases short and J 5 bases short, with 12 bases between. Drawing the rest from reference TRBV2 and TRBJ1-4, the complete variable domain is EPEVTQTPSHQVTQMGQEVILRCVPISNHLYFYWYRQILGQKVEFLVSFYNNEISEKSEIFDDQFSVERPDGSNFTLKIRSTKLEDSAMYFCAQRGPNEKLFFGSGTQLSVL.

The V call is TRBV5-1, the J call TRBJ2-5, with D possibly TRBD2 on 5 matching bases. CDR1 and CDR2 from the germline V gene are SGHRS and YFSETQ. V shed 4 bases and J shed 5 bases, with 15 bases lying between them. The CDR3 contains 14 residues. DNA of the CDR3: TGCGCCAGCAGCCTCGGGGTTTCCGGGGAGACCCAGTACTTC. Its translation: CASSLGVSGETQYF.